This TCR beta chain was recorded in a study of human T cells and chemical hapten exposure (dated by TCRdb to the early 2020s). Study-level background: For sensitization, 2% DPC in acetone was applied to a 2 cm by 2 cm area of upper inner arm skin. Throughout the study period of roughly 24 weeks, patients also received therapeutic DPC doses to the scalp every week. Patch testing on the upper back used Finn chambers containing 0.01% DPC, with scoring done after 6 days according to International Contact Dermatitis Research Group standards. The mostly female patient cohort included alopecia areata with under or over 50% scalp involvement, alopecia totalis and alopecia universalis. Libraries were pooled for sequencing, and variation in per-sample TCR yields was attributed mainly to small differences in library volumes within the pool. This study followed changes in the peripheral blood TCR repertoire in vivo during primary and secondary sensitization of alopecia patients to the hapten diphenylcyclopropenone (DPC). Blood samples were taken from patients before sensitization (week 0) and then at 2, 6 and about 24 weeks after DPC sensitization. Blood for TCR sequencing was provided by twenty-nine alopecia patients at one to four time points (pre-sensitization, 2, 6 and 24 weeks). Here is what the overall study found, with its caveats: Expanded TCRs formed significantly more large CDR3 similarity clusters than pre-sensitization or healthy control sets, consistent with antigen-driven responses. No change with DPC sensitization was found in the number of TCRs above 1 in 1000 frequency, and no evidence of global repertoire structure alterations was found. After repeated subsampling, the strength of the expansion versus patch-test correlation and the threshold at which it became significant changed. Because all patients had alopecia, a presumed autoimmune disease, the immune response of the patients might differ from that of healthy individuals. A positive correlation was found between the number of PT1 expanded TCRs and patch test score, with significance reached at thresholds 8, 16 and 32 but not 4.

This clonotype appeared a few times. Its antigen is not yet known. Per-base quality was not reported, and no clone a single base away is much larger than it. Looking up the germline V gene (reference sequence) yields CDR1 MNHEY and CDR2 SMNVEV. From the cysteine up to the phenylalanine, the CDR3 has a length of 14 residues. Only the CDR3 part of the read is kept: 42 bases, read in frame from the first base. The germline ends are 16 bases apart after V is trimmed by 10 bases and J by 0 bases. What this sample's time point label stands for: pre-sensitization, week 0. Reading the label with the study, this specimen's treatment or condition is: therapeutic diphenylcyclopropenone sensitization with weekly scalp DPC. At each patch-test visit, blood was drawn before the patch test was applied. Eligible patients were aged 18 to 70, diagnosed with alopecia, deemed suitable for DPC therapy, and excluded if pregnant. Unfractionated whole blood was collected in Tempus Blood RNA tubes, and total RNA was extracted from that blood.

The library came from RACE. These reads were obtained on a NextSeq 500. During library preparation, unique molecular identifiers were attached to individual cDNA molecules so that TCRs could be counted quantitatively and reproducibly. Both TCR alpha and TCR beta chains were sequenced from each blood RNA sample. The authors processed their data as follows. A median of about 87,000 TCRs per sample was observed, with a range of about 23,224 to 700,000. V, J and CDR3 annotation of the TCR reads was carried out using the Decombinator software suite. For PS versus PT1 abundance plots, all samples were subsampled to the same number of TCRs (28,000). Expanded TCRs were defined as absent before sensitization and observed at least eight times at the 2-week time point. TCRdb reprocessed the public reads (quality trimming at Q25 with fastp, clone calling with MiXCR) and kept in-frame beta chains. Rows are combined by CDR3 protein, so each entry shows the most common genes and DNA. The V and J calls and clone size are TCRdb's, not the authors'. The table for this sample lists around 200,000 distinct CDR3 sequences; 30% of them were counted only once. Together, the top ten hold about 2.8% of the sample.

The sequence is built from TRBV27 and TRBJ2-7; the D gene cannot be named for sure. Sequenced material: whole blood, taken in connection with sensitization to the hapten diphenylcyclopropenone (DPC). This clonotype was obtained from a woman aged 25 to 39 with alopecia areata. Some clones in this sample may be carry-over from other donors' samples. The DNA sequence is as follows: TGTGCCACCGGACGGGCGATCAGCTCCTACGAGCAGTACTTC. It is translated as CATGRAISSYEQYF.